This T cell receptor beta chain was sequenced during a study of CD8 T cells in ankylosing spondylitis. The CDR3 loop spans 16 amino acids. Germline V CDR1 and CDR2: DFQATT, SNEGSKA (reference sequence). The V segment lost 0 bases and the J segment 1 base; nucleotides outside the gene matches: 3. MiXCR was run by TCRdb on the 5' RACE reads, yielding one entry per CDR3 protein. The table records hundreds of thousands of distinct CDR3 sequences, 20% to 25% of them present only once. The clonotype was recovered from a male donor with ankylosing spondylitis or in good health (not recorded which). The sample taken for sequencing was blood, either unsorted or a sorted T cell fraction (not recorded which). The chain is built from TRBV20-1 and TRBJ2-2, with 9 bases that match TRBD1. The DNA of the CDR3 is TGCAGTGCTAGAGACTACAGGGGGCTGAACACCGGGGAGCTGTTTTTT. This sequence encodes CSARDYRGLNTGELFF.